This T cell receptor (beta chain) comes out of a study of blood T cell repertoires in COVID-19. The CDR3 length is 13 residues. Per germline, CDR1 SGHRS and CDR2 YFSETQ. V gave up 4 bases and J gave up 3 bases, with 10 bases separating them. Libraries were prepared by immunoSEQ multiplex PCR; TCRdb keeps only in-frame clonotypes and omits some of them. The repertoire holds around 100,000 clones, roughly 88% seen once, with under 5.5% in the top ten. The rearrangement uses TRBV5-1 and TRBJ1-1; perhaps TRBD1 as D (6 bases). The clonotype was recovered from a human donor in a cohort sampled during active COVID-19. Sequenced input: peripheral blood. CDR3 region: CASSDRSYTEAFF. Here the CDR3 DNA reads TGCGCCAGCAGCGACAGGAGTTACACTGAAGCTTTCTTT.